The 19 T cell receptor beta chains listed next were all sequenced from one sample in a study of cytomegalovirus exposure and HLA in healthy donors. 13 Jbeta primers and 60 Vbeta primers were used for the PCR. Clones were sequenced by immunoSEQ multiplex PCR, and TCRdb holds only the in-frame ones, with some missing. The sample holds 220,000 or so clones, about 74% seen once. Source material: PBMCs. The source is a woman in her thirties in good health and CMV-seronegative.

J is TRBJ2-1 and V is TRBV11-3; the D gene is possibly TRBD1 (5 bases). The V gene lost 1 base and the J gene lost 2 bases, with 9 bases spanning the gap. This CDR3 region has 15 residues. The germline CDR1 and CDR2 sequences are SGHNT and YENEEA. CDR3: CASSLAARAYNEQFF. DNA of the CDR3: TGTGCCAGCAGCTTAGCGGCCAGGGCCTACAATGAGCAGTTCTTC.

This clone occurred a few times. J is TRBJ1-5 and V is TRBV9; the D gene is possibly TRBD1 (6 bases). This CDR3 is 15 amino acids long. V gave up 0 bases and J gave up 5 bases, with 12 bases separating them. Germline V CDR1 and CDR2: SGDLS, YYNGEE. The CDR3 sequence is CASSVGAGADQPQHF. Written as DNA, the CDR3 is TGTGCCAGCAGCGTAGGGGCGGGGGCGGATCAGCCCCAGCATTTT.

The chain is built from TRBV11-3 and TRBJ2-2; D is unresolved. This CDR3 has 15 amino acids. Germline CDR1 reads SGHNT; CDR2 reads YENEEA. The V end was cut by 1 base, the J end by 4 bases, with 10 bases between. CDR3 nucleotide sequence: TGTGCCAGCAGCTTAGTCGAATCAGGCACCGGGGAGCTGTTTTTT. It encodes CASSLVESGTGELFF.

The chain recombines TRBV5-1 with TRBJ2-2; 7 nucleotides match TRBD1. With V trimmed by 6 bases and J by 1 base, 6 bases remained unmatched. CDR3 length equals 15 residues. Germline assignment: CDR1 SGHRS and CDR2 YFSETQ. This CDR3 reads CASTGTVGNTGELFF. Written as DNA, the CDR3 is TGCGCCAGCACGGGGACAGTCGGGAACACCGGGGAGCTGTTTTTT.

This rearrangement joins TRBV19 to TRBJ1-5; D might be TRBD1 (6 bases). The CDR3 has 15 amino acids. CDR1 and CDR2 (germline): LNHDA, SQIVND (reference sequence). Trimming removed 9 bases at V and 0 bases at J, with 15 bases between. The CDR3 loop reads CASSRGVLSNQPQHF. In DNA form, the CDR3 reads TGTGCCAGCAGCAGGGGCGTCCTTAGCAATCAGCCCCAGCATTTT.

This chain joins TRBV18 and TRBJ2-3; D not certain. CDR3 length: 15 residues. Trimming removed 2 bases at V and 0 bases at J, with 9 bases between. Germline V gene data show CDR1 as KGHSH and CDR2 as LQKENI. The CDR3 DNA reads TGTGCCAGCTCACCATTGGGCCCAAGCACAGATACGCAGTATTTT. It yields the protein CASSPLGPSTDTQYF. The complete variable domain, with remaining parts taken from reference TRBV18 and TRBJ2-3, reads NAGVMQNPRHLVRRRGQEARLRCSPMKGHSHVYWYRQLPEEGLKFMVYLQKENIIDESGMPKERFSAEFPKEGPSILRIQQVVRGDSAAYFCASSPLGPSTDTQYFGPGTRLTVL.

This chain joins TRBV7-9 and TRBJ2-1; 8 bases line up with TRBD2. Trimming took 4 bases from V and 4 from J; bases not matched to a gene: 12. Looked up from germline, CDR1 is SEHNR and CDR2 is FQNEAQ (reference sequence). The CDR3 spans 17 residues. The CDR3 is CASSSSRAGDRYNEQFF. The CDR3 region has the DNA TGTGCCAGCAGCTCAAGCAGAGCGGGAGACAGGTACAATGAGCAGTTCTTC.

CDR3 DNA sequence: TGCGCCAGCAGCTTGGCAGGGACTAGCCACAATGAGCAGTTCTTC. Protein product: CASSLAGTSHNEQFF. V usage is TRBV5-1 and J usage is TRBJ2-1; 9 positions agree with TRBD2. The length of the CDR3 is 15 residues. From germline, CDR1 is SGHRS and CDR2 YFSETQ. Losses at the gene ends were 0 bases for V and 5 bases for J; bases not matched to a gene: 3.

The chain uses TRBV11-1 and TRBJ2-1; the match to TRBD2 covers 8 bases. V shed 4 bases, J shed 4 bases, and the junction held 3 bases outside the gene matches. The CDR3 is 14 amino acids. Germline V lookup: CDR1 SGHAT, CDR2 FQDESV (reference sequence). The DNA for the CDR3 is TGTGCCAGCAGCTCCGGGAGGGTTTACAATGAGCAGTTCTTC. Translation gives CASSSGRVYNEQFF.

Here the CDR3 DNA reads TGCGCCAGCAGCTCCGGGACAGGCTCTGGAAACACCATATATTTT. Encoded protein: CASSSGTGSGNTIYF. The chain employs TRBV5-1 and TRBJ1-3, with TRBD1 matching over 8 bases. V gave up 3 bases and J gave up 0 bases; unmatched junction bases: 2. CDR1 and CDR2 from the germline V gene are SGHRS and YFSETQ. This CDR3 region has 15 residues.

This chain connects TRBV11-3 to TRBJ1-1; D remains ambiguous. Trimming took off 5 bases at V and 2 bases at J, with 12 bases between the two ends. The CDR3 extends over 14 amino acids. CDR1 is SGHNT, CDR2 YENEEA, per germline. Here the CDR3 reads CASSPLRGNTEAFF. CDR3 coding DNA: TGTGCCAGCAGCCCCCTTCGAGGCAACACTGAAGCTTTCTTT.

The J gene is TRBJ1-5, the V gene TRBV30, with D possibly being TRBD1 (6 bases). The V end lost 2 bases, the J end lost 6 bases, and 17 bases lay between the germline ends. This CDR3 is built from 15 residues. Germline V gene data show CDR1 as GTSNPN and CDR2 as SVGIG (reference sequence). Written as DNA, the CDR3 is TGTGCCTGGAGTCCCGTCGGGGGGCTCAGTCAGCCCCAGCATTTT. It codes for CAWSPVGGLSQPQHF.

This chain uses TRBV2 with TRBJ2-5, with 10 positions matching TRBD2. Germline V lookup: CDR1 SNHLY, CDR2 FYNNEI. After removal of 4 bases from V and 4 bases from J, the junction contained 3 bases not matched to a gene. The CDR3 loop spans 14 amino acids. CDR3 sequence reads: CASSVAGGVETQYF. Here the CDR3 DNA reads TGTGCCAGCAGTGTAGCGGGAGGTGTAGAGACCCAGTACTTC.

The chain carries TRBV2 and TRBJ2-2, with TRBD1 matching 7 bases. Per the germline V gene, CDR1 is SNHLY and CDR2 is FYNNEI. This CDR3 has 14 residues. V lost 7 bases and J lost 1; bases outside the gene matches: 3. Written as DNA, the CDR3 is TGTGCCAGCAAAAGGACAGGGAACACCGGGGAGCTGTTTTTT. Protein sequence: CASKRTGNTGELFF.

As to this clone: The junction differs from germline at one of its ends, possibly a read error. The J gene is TRBJ2-5, the V gene TRBV7-9; D may be TRBD1 (5 bases). The CDR3 extends over 16 amino acids. Looked up from germline, CDR1 is SEHNR and CDR2 is FQNEAQ (reference sequence). CDR3 in DNA: TGTTCCAGCAGCTCCTCTCAGGGTAGGGGACAAGAGACCCAGTACTTC. Protein product: CSSSSSQGRGQETQYF.

This clone was detected a few times. The chain couples TRBV27 to TRBJ1-4, with no clear D. V was clipped by 3 bases and J by 7 bases, with 6 bases between them. The CDR3 length is 12 residues. The germline gives CDR1 MNHEY, CDR2 SMNVEV (reference sequence). The CDR3 coding sequence is TGTGCCAGCAGTTTCGGCGGTGAAAAACTGTTTTTT. It specifies CASSFGGEKLFF.

The genes are TRBV7-9 and TRBJ1-3; 7 bases fit TRBD1. The J segment lost 13 bases and the V segment lost 5 bases, leaving 17 bases of the junction unmatched. Germline V gene lookup returns CDR1 SEHNR and CDR2 FQNEAQ (reference sequence). This CDR3 comprises 15 residues. CDR3 DNA sequence: TGTGCCAGCAGCCGAAGGGACAGCCCCAAGGAGAAGATATATTTT. It encodes CASSRRDSPKEKIYF.

This chain connects TRBV9 to TRBJ2-4; possibly TRBD2 for D (6 bases). Germline CDR1 reads SGDLS; CDR2 reads YYNGEE. CDR3 length equals 14 residues. The V gene lost 0 bases and the J gene lost 4 bases, with 8 bases spanning the gap. For the CDR3, the DNA is TGTGCCAGCAGCGTAGGTGGGGGGAAAAACATTCAGTACTTC. It is translated as CASSVGGGKNIQYF.

This clone has a handful of counts. The chain combines TRBV29-1 with TRBJ1-1; D not certain. Germline-derived CDR1 and CDR2 are SQVTM and ANQGSEA. The CDR3 is 12 residues long. The CDR3 sequence: CAKTYGSTEAFF. The DNA for the CDR3 is TGCGCAAAAACCTACGGGTCCACTGAAGCTTTCTTT.